The present TCR beta chain was sequenced within a study of Graves' ophthalmopathy and Graves' hyperthyroidism. This clonotype was recorded at least ten times. The diagnostic workup employed clinical symptoms, serum thyroxine, TRAb, thyroid ultrasound and orbital computed tomography. RNA transcripts served as template for amplifying TCR beta CDR3 sequences. HTBI-primed RT-PCR formed the first round, and a multiplex PCR formed the second. From the multiplex PCR reads, TCRdb called clonotypes with MiXCR, one entry per CDR3 protein. The profile covers hundreds of thousands of distinct CDR3 sequences, with 21% appearing a single time and under 3.5% taken by the ten largest. The sample comprised peripheral blood. This clonotype was obtained from a young woman with stable Graves' hyperthyroidism.

CDR3 in DNA: TGCGCCAGCAGCCTGGGACAGTGGACAACCCAGTACTTC. This gives the protein CASSLGQWTTQYF. The J gene is TRBJ2-5, the V gene TRBV4-3; 7 bases are shared with TRBD1. The junction had 7 bases not matched to a gene; V was cut back by 4 bases and J by 8 bases. CDR3 length equals 13 residues. CDR1 and CDR2 (germline): LGHNA, YSLEER.